One sample yielded the 31 T cell receptor beta chains listed below, sequenced in a study of blood T cell repertoires in COVID-19. Data came from immunoSEQ multiplex PCR; TCRdb stores just in-frame clones and leaves some out. The data show roughly 380,000 clones, approximately 89% seen once. Sequencing was done on a sample of peripheral blood. These receptors were collected from a woman aged 40 to 55 with COVID-19, enrolled during active disease.

This clone was recorded a few times. This chain links TRBV28 with TRBJ1-2; D perhaps matches TRBD1 (6 bases). In germline, CDR1 is MDHEN, CDR2 SYDVKM. CDR3 size: 15 residues. V lost 6 bases and J lost 0, with 14 bases in between. CDR3 in amino acids: CASSVDSLTNYGYTF. The CDR3 DNA follows: TGTGCCAGCAGCGTGGACAGCCTAACTAACTATGGCTACACCTTC.

V usage is TRBV5-4 and J usage is TRBJ2-7; 8 bases match TRBD2. This CDR3 has 16 amino acids. The J segment lost 0 bases and the V segment lost 4 bases, leaving 9 bases of the junction unmatched. The V gene's germline CDR1 is SGHNT and CDR2 YYREEE (reference sequence). In nucleotides, the CDR3 is TGTGCCAGCAGCGGAGTTAGCGGGATGAGCTCCTACGAGCAGTACTTC. It yields the protein CASSGVSGMSSYEQYF.

This chain uses TRBV19 with TRBJ1-2; D is possibly TRBD1 (6 bases). Trimming removed 4 bases from V and 6 bases from J, with 15 bases in between. CDR3 size: 14 residues. Germline assignment: CDR1 LNHDA and CDR2 SQIVND (reference sequence). The CDR3 spells CASSTSGTINGYTF. Here the CDR3 DNA reads TGTGCCAGTAGTACCTCCGGGACAATAAATGGCTACACCTTC.

This sequence joins TRBV6-2 or TRBV6-3 and TRBJ1-5; D unresolved. This CDR3 comprises 15 residues. The V gene lost 2 bases and the J gene lost 6 bases, with 14 bases spanning the gap. CDR1 is MNHEY and CDR2 is SVGEGT in the germline V gene. CDR3 residues: CASSYGGLWSQPQHF. The CDR3 nucleotides read TGTGCCAGCAGTTACGGCGGGCTTTGGAGTCAGCCCCAGCATTTT.

CDR3 sequence reads: CASRATGGAPEAFF. CDR3 bases: TGCGCCAGCAGGGCCACAGGGGGCGCCCCCGAAGCTTTCTTT. The genes are TRBV4-3 and TRBJ1-1; the match to TRBD1 covers 9 bases. Trimming removed 6 bases from V and 8 bases from J; junction bases left unmatched: 10. In germline, CDR1 is LGHNA, CDR2 YSLEER. The CDR3 has 14 amino acids.

The chain couples TRBV28 to TRBJ1-4; 9 positions match TRBD1. Germline assignment: CDR1 MDHEN and CDR2 SYDVKM. This CDR3 comprises 14 residues. V trimming: 5 bases; J trimming: 8 bases; junction bases outside the gene matches: 6. The CDR3 sequence: CASSLVTGGEKLFF. DNA of the CDR3: TGTGCCAGCAGTCTCGTGACAGGGGGGGAAAAACTGTTTTTT.

The rearrangement links TRBV3-1 (or the pseudogene TRBV3-2) to TRBJ2-2; D is unresolved. CDR3 size: 15 residues. Germline CDR1 LGHDT, CDR2 YNNKEL (reference sequence). Trimming took 2 bases from V and 1 from J, leaving 8 bases between them. Here the CDR3 reads CASSQYSWNTGELFF. The CDR3 nucleotides read TGTGCCAGCAGCCAATACAGTTGGAACACCGGGGAGCTGTTTTTT.

This clone showed up just once. J is TRBJ2-5 and V is TRBV3-1 (or the pseudogene TRBV3-2); the match to TRBD2 covers 11 bases. The germline V gene has CDR1 LGHDT and CDR2 YNNKEL (reference sequence). V lost 4 bases to trimming and J lost 1 base; unmatched junction nucleotides: 5. The CDR3 is 16 amino acids. CDR3 amino acids: CASSRLAGGSQETQYF. The CDR3, as DNA: TGTGCCAGCAGCCGTCTAGCGGGAGGTTCCCAAGAGACCCAGTACTTC.

The rearrangement links TRBV30 to TRBJ1-6; tentative D call: TRBD1 (6 bases). From germline, CDR1 is GTSNPN and CDR2 SVGIG (reference sequence). This CDR3 region has 16 residues. The germline V and J ends were trimmed by 2 bases and 0 bases, with 11 bases remaining between them. The chain's CDR3 is CAWSFDRSSYNSPLHF. The CDR3 nucleotides are TGTGCCTGGAGTTTCGACAGGAGCTCCTATAATTCACCCCTCCACTTT.

This sequence joins TRBV4-3 and TRBJ1-2; 7 nucleotides line up with TRBD1. Germline lookup yields CDR1 LGHNA and CDR2 YSLEER. The V and J ends lost 5 bases and 8 bases, in that order; junction bases with no gene match: 11. The CDR3 is made up of 14 amino acids. CDR3 region: CASSTRQGAGGYTF. The CDR3 region has the DNA TGCGCCAGCAGCACCCGACAGGGAGCAGGAGGCTACACCTTC.

This rearrangement joins TRBV6-1 to TRBJ1-6; 7 bases are a match to TRBD1. The CDR3 loop spans 18 amino acids. Trimming removed 4 bases from V and 2 bases from J; junction bases left unmatched: 11. Looked up from germline, CDR1 is MNHNS and CDR2 is SASEGT. The CDR3 protein is CASSARTGFGTYNSPLHF. The CDR3 DNA is TGTGCCAGCAGTGCTCGGACAGGTTTCGGGACCTATAATTCACCCCTCCACTTT.

V is TRBV6-5 and J is TRBJ1-2, with D perhaps matching TRBD1 (5 bases). The CDR3 contains 11 residues. Trimming left V 6 bases short and J 10 bases short, with 12 bases between. Germline CDR1 MNHEY, CDR2 SVGAGI. DNA of the CDR3: TGTGCCAGCAGACGACAGACCCTCTACACCTTC. Residues: CASRRQTLYTF.

A single count supports this clone. The CDR3 here is CASSLLQGAEAFF. The CDR3, as DNA: TGTGCCAGCAGCTTACTACAGGGAGCCGAAGCTTTCTTT. The chain joins TRBV7-9 to TRBJ1-1; the D gene is possibly TRBD1 (6 bases). V lost 2 bases and J lost 8, with 12 bases in between. This CDR3 is 13 amino acids long. Looked up from germline, CDR1 is SEHNR and CDR2 is FQNEAQ (reference sequence).

The chain links TRBV11-2 to TRBJ2-1; 8 nucleotides line up with TRBD2. The CDR3 is 16 residues long. Germline V gene data show CDR1 as SGHAT and CDR2 as FQNNGV. J lost 8 bases, V lost 1 base, and 10 bases had no gene match. CDR3 coding DNA: TGTGCCAGCAGCTTAGGGAAGCGGGGGCCGGGGGATGAGCAGTTCTTC. It translates to CASSLGKRGPGDEQFF.

This clone was detected only a few times. V gene TRBV6-5 combines with J gene TRBJ1-2; 8 bases match TRBD1. The CDR3 contains 15 residues. With V trimmed by 5 bases and J by 0 bases, 5 bases remained unmatched. The germline V gene has CDR1 MNHEY and CDR2 SVGAGI. CDR3 nucleotides: TGTGCCAGCAGTCCTGGGACAGGAGCTAACTATGGCTACACCTTC. Translation: CASSPGTGANYGYTF.

This rearrangement joins TRBV11-2 to TRBJ1-5; unclear D gene. Trimming left V 4 bases short and J 7 bases short, with 11 bases between. Germline V lookup: CDR1 SGHAT, CDR2 FQNNGV. The CDR3 has 13 residues. The CDR3 is CASSSHYGQPQHF. The CDR3 DNA is TGTGCCAGCAGCTCACATTACGGGCAGCCCCAGCATTTT.

V and J are TRBV18 and TRBJ1-1, with D perhaps TRBD1 (5 bases). In germline, CDR1 is KGHSH, CDR2 LQKENI. CDR3 length equals 15 residues. Trimming took off 0 bases at V and 4 bases at J, with 12 bases between the two ends. CDR3 sequence reads: CASSPPTGGGTEAFF. Here the CDR3 DNA reads TGTGCCAGCTCACCACCGACGGGGGGGGGCACTGAAGCTTTCTTT. Supplemented by reference TRBV18 and TRBJ1-1, the full variable domain reads NAGVMQNPRHLVRRRGQEARLRCSPMKGHSHVYWYRQLPEEGLKFMVYLQKENIIDESGMPKERFSAEFPKEGPSILRIQQVVRGDSAAYFCASSPPTGGGTEAFFGQGTRLTVV.

This chain links TRBV18 with TRBJ2-2; 8 nucleotides align to TRBD1. This CDR3 contains 16 residues. Per the germline V gene, CDR1 is KGHSH and CDR2 is LQKENI. Unmatched junction bases numbered 7, after V lost 6 bases and J lost 1 base. CDR3 in amino acids: CASSLGQEGNTGELFF. The DNA of the CDR3 is TGTGCCAGCTCGCTGGGACAGGAGGGGAACACCGGGGAGCTGTTTTTT.

This clone occurred once. The chain recombines TRBV28 with TRBJ1-1; TRBD1 aligns across 9 bases. Trimming cost V 8 bases and J 5 bases; bases outside gene matches: 9. Per the germline V gene, CDR1 is MDHEN and CDR2 is SYDVKM. This CDR3 has 14 amino acids. The CDR3 is CASGLPDRGTEAFF. For the CDR3, the DNA is TGTGCCAGCGGACTGCCGGACAGGGGTACTGAAGCTTTCTTT.

The chain is built from TRBV19 and TRBJ1-6; D unresolved. This CDR3 is 14 amino acids long. Germline V CDR1 and CDR2: LNHDA, SQIVND (reference sequence). Deletions cut 2 bases from V and 7 bases from J, with 9 bases between. The CDR3 DNA is TGTGCCAGTAGTATACATAACAGCAATTCACCCCTCCACTTT. Protein: CASSIHNSNSPLHF.

This clone was recorded once. V is TRBV28 and J is TRBJ1-1; tentatively, D is TRBD1 (6 bases). V was clipped by 5 bases and J by 4 bases, with 17 bases between them. Germline-derived CDR1 and CDR2 are MDHEN and SYDVKM. CDR3 length: 15 amino acids. DNA for the CDR3: TGTGCCAGCAGTACCACACTAGGCAGGGGCACTGAAGCTTTCTTT. Translating it yields CASSTTLGRGTEAFF.

The chain couples TRBV5-1 to TRBJ2-2; D may be TRBD2 (5 bases). The CDR3 is 12 residues long. The germline V gene has CDR1 SGHRS and CDR2 YFSETQ. Trimming took off 5 bases at V and 6 bases at J, with 8 bases between the two ends. The CDR3 sequence is CASRGGAGELFF. The CDR3 DNA is TGCGCCAGCAGAGGAGGTGCCGGGGAGCTGTTTTTT.

The chain carries TRBV7-2 and TRBJ2-7; 8 bases are shared with TRBD1. J was trimmed by 5 bases and V by 5 bases; bases with no gene match: 14. There are 16 residues in the CDR3. From germline, CDR1 is SGHTA and CDR2 FQGNSA. The DNA of the CDR3 is TGTGCCAGCAGCCCGGCCAGGACAGGGCCCTCGAACGAGCAGTACTTC. Translated, it gives CASSPARTGPSNEQYF.

The chain combines TRBV3-1 (or the pseudogene TRBV3-2) with TRBJ1-1; D is undetermined. Germline V gives CDR1 LGHDT, CDR2 YNNKEL (reference sequence). V was shortened by 3 bases and J by 4 bases, with 6 bases between the two germline ends. This CDR3 comprises 12 residues. The CDR3 sequence is CASSHHTTEAFF. DNA of the CDR3: TGTGCCAGCAGCCATCACACCACTGAAGCTTTCTTT.

This chain uses TRBV23-1 with TRBJ2-3, with TRBD2 matching over 10 bases. TRBV23-1 is treated as an ORF (open reading frame) with a function not yet certain. With 4 bases clipped from V and 5 bases from J, the junction kept 6 bases outside the gene matches. The CDR3 loop spans 15 amino acids. CDR3 region: CASSRASGGVDTQYF. The CDR3, as DNA: TGCGCCAGCAGTCGGGCTAGCGGGGGTGTAGATACGCAGTATTTT.

The V and J genes are TRBV5-5 and TRBJ1-2; the D gene is possibly TRBD1 (5 bases). CDR3 size: 13 residues. The V end was cut by 3 bases, the J end by 2 bases, with 8 bases between. Germline V gives CDR1 SGHKS, CDR2 YYEKEE (reference sequence). The CDR3 loop is CASSSPGNYGYTF. CDR3 in DNA: TGTGCCAGCAGCTCGCCAGGGAACTATGGCTACACCTTC.

The rearrangement joins TRBV3-1 (or the pseudogene TRBV3-2) to TRBJ2-3, with TRBD2 as a possible D gene (6 bases). Between the trimmed V and J ends, which lost 6 bases and 4 bases, there was a span of 11 bases. In germline, CDR1 is LGHDT, CDR2 YNNKEL (reference sequence). The CDR3 covers 13 residues. DNA for the CDR3: TGTGCCAGCAGGATAGGGACTGCAGATACGCAGTATTTT. It specifies CASRIGTADTQYF.

V is TRBV10-3 and J is TRBJ1-3; 8 bases match TRBD1. V was pared by 6 bases and J by 0 bases, with 10 bases of the junction left unmatched. This CDR3 is built from 17 residues. Germline assignment: CDR1 ENHRY and CDR2 SYGVKD. As DNA, the CDR3 is TGTGCCATCAGCGGACAGGGAAGGGGTGACTCTGGAAACACCATATATTTT. Protein: CAISGQGRGDSGNTIYF.

This clone was recorded a few times. The chain employs TRBV28 and TRBJ1-4; a possible D gene is TRBD1 (6 bases). The V gene's germline CDR1 is MDHEN and CDR2 SYDVKM. V dropped 6 bases and J dropped 8 bases, with 19 bases sitting between them. This CDR3 spans 15 amino acids. The CDR3 coding sequence is TGTGCCAGCAGCCCAGGCGGGGGCGGACGGGAAAAACTGTTTTTT. This gives the protein CASSPGGGGREKLFF. Looking up the rest from reference TRBV28 and TRBJ1-4 gives the full variable domain: DVKVTQSSRYLVKRTGEKVFLECVQDMDHENMFWYRQDPGLGLRLIYFSYDVKMKEKGDIPEGYSVSREKKERFSLILESASTNQTSMYLCASSPGGGGREKLFFGSGTQLSVL.

The V gene is TRBV28, the J gene TRBJ1-2; D possibly corresponds to TRBD1 (6 bases). Trimming removed 5 bases from V and 2 bases from J, with 9 bases in between. From germline, CDR1 is MDHEN and CDR2 SYDVKM. CDR3 length: 13 residues. CDR3 amino acids: CASSRQGNYGYTF. CDR3 coding DNA: TGTGCCAGCAGTCGTCAGGGGAACTATGGCTACACCTTC.

The table lists this clone with a count of one. V gene TRBV10-3 combines with J gene TRBJ2-1; 7 bases line up with TRBD2. The V gene's germline CDR1 is ENHRY and CDR2 SYGVKD. The ends lost 5 bases at V and 0 bases at J; junction bases unmatched: 13. The CDR3 is 18 residues long. The CDR3 loop is CAISTMTGRGSSYNEQFF. In DNA form, the CDR3 reads TGTGCCATCAGTACTATGACGGGACGCGGGAGCTCCTACAATGAGCAGTTCTTC.